This T cell receptor (beta chain) was captured in a study of blood T cell repertoires in COVID-19 (dated by TCRdb to the early 2020s). Concerning the study at large: The collaborator samples originated in the United States, Italy and Spain and spanned the acute and convalescent phases of COVID-19. The material from the prospective study consisted of cDNA or gDNA derived from T cells, B-cell-depleted T cells, or PBMCs. Deeply sampled blood TCRbeta repertoires from subjects exposed to, actively infected with, or recovered from COVID-19 were included in the dataset. The repertoires were made available in a free public database intended to serve as a resource for research on the immune response to SARS-CoV-2. The samples were drawn from two sources: the first 160 participants of the ongoing ImmuneRACE study, and about 1,300 subjects contributed by 6 global collaborators. A de-identified subject ID, COVID-19 status, age in years and sex were almost always included in the sample metadata. Where available, HLA class I and class II types were obtained from metadata supplied by the sample provider rather than from assay-based typing.

Each collaborating institution followed its own protocols to collect whole blood in K2EDTA tubes. For TCRbeta analysis, collaborators shipped samples in one of three forms: frozen whole blood, isolated PBMCs, or DNA extracted from either of those sample types. Taken from the germline V gene (reference sequence), the CDR1 and CDR2 loops are LNHDA and SQIVND. Including cysteine and phenylalanine, the CDR3 has 13 amino acids. CDR3 DNA is the only sequence kept; it has 39 bases, read in frame from the first base. V is clipped by 7 bases and J by 3 bases, and the sequence between their germline boundaries is 10 bases long. The immunoSEQ Assay, a bias-controlled multiplex PCR, was used to amplify TCRbeta CDR3 regions from genomic DNA. Processing in the source paper ran as follows. The number of nucleated cells in each sample was estimated by amplification of reference gene primers within the assay. To quantify the absolute abundance of each unique TCRbeta CDR3 rearrangement, sequence reads were collapsed and filtered. For each sample, productive Simpson clonality was calculated as the square root of Simpson's diversity index over productive rearrangements. TCRdb's version of the immuneACCESS table is confined to in-frame rearrangements and falls short of the full clone set. An unresolved V gene accounts for under half of the shortfall where checked; the remainder is of unknown origin. Clonal size and the V and J genes are those of that table, whereas D and trimming came from the DNA. In this sample the table shows around 180,000 clones, approximately 86% of which occur a single time. The top ten constitute 2.1% of the sample.

On the study overall, not on this receptor specifically: Clinical and demographic metadata were provided uncurated, with the amount varying by source and participant.

On this clone itself: What this receptor recognizes is not known. Base qualities are not recorded, but no much larger clone differs from it by a single base.

This TCR was sampled from a man between 65 and 85 years old with active or convalescent COVID-19. The V gene is TRBV19 and the J gene is TRBJ1-3, with TRBD1 as a weak D call on 5 bases. The sequenced sample consisted of peripheral blood. Here is the DNA: TGTGCCAGTACCGCGGGGCATGGAAACACCATATATTTT. Its protein reads: CASTAGHGNTIYF. With the portions outside the CDR3 filled from the reference TRBV19 and TRBJ1-3 genes, the complete variable region becomes DGGITQSPKYLFRKEGQNVTLSCEQNLNHDAMYWYRQDPGQGLRLIYYSQIVNDFQKGDIAEGYSVSREKKESFPLTVTSAQKNPTAFYLCASTAGHGNTIYFGEGSWLTVV.